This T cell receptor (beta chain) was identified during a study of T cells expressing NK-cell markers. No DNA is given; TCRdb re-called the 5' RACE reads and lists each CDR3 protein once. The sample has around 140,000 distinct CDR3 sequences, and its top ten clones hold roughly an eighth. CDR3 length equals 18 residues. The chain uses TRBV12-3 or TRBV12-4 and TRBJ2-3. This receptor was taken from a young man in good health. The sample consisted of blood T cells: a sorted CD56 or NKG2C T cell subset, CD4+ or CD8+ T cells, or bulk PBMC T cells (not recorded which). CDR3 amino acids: CASSFQAVGTTSTDTQYF.